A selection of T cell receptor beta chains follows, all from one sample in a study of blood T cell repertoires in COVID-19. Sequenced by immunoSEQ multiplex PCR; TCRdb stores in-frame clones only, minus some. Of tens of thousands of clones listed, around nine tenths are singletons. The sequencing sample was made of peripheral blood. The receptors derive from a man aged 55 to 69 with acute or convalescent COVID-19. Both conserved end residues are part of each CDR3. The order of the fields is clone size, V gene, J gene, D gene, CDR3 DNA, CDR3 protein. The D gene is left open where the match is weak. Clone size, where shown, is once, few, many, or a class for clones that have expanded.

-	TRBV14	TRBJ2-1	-	TGTGCCAGCAGCCAAGCACTAGCAACCAATGAGCAGTTCTTC	CASSQALATNEQFF
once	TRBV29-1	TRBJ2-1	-	TGCAGCGTTGAAGGATTAGGTCTAGGTGAGCAGTTCTTC	CSVEGLGLGEQFF
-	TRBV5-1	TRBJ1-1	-	TGCGCCAGCAGCTCACGGACAGAAGTGAACACTGAAGCTTTCTTT	CASSSRTEVNTEAFF
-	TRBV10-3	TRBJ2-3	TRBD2	TGTGCCATCAGTAGAGACAGCGGGGACACAGATACGCAGTATTTT	CAISRDSGDTDTQYF
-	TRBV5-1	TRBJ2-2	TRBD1	TGCGCCAGCAGCGCGGGGACAGGGGGTTTTCCTTATACGAACACCGGGGAGCTGTTTTTT	CASSAGTGGFPYTNTGELFF
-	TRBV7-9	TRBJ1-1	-	TGTGCCAGCAGTTTAGAACGGGGGACTGAAGCTTTCTTT	CASSLERGTEAFF
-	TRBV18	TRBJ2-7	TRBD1	TGTGCCAGCTCACCTAGGGGACAGGGACCCTACGAGCAGTACTTC	CASSPRGQGPYEQYF
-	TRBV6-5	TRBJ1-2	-	TGTGCCAGCAGTTACTCAGAAACAGAGAACTATGGCTACACCTTC	CASSYSETENYGYTF
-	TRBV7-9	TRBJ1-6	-	TGTGCCAGCACGGAGGGCTACAATTCACCCCTCCACTTT	CASTEGYNSPLHF
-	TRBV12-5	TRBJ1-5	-	TGTGCTAGTGGTTTAGGTCTAGTAGATCAGCCCCAGCATTTT	CASGLGLVDQPQHF
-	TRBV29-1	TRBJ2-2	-	TGCAGCGTTGACACAGGGATACTGTTTTTT	CSVDTGILFF
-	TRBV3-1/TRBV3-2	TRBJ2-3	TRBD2	TGTGCCAGCAGCTCCCTAGCGGGGGGCATAACAGATACGCAGTATTTT	CASSSLAGGITDTQYF
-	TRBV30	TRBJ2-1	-	TGTGCCTCAACCGGGACTGTATACAATGAGCAGTTCTTC	CASTGTVYNEQFF
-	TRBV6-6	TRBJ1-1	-	TGTGCCAGCAGTTTCCTGTTGGGCGCTGAAGCTTTCTTT	CASSFLLGAEAFF
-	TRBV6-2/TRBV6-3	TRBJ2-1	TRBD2	TGTGCCAGCAGTTACCCTAGCGGGGGTCCCCCCCGTGAGCAGTTCTTC	CASSYPSGGPPREQFF
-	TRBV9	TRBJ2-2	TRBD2	TGTGCCAGCAGCGTACTGCCGGGGGGCACCGGGGAGCTGTTTTTT	CASSVLPGGTGELFF
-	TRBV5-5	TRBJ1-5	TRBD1	TGTGCCAGCAGCCACGGGGACAGGGATGGCCAGCCCCAGCATTTT	CASSHGDRDGQPQHF
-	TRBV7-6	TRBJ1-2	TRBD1	TGTGCCAGCAGCGAGGGAGCGGACAGGGGCGACTATGGCTACACCTTC	CASSEGADRGDYGYTF
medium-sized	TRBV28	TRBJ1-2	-	TGTGCCTGGGGGCGGGGGGAAGGCTACGGCTACACCTTC	CAWGRGEGYGYTF
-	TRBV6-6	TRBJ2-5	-	TGTGCCAGCACTACTACGTCGGGGAACCGGAGGGAGACCCAGTACTTC	CASTTTSGNRRETQYF
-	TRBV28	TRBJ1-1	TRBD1	TGTGCCAGCACCCTAGACAGGGGCAGGGCTTTCTTT	CASTLDRGRAFF
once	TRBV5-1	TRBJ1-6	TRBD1	TGCGCCAGCAGCTCCGGGACAGCTAATTCACCCCTCCACTTT	CASSSGTANSPLHF
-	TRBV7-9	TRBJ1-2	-	TGTGCCAGCAGCCCCAAGGGGGGGCGCGACTATGGCTACACCTTC	CASSPKGGRDYGYTF
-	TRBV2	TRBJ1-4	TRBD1	TGTGCCAGCGGGTACCCGGGGACAGGGGGAGAAAAACTGTTTTTT	CASGYPGTGGEKLFF
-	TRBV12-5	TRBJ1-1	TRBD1	TGTGCTAGTGGTTTACAGGGGGCTTCAGCTGAAGCTTTCTTT	CASGLQGASAEAFF
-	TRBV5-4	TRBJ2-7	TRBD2	TGTGCCAGCAGCTTGAGAGCGGGGGGCCCCGAGCAGTACTTC	CASSLRAGGPEQYF
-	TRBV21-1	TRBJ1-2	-	TGTGCCAGCAGCCTCCAAGAAGGACTGCTAAACTATGGCTACACCTTC	CASSLQEGLLNYGYTF
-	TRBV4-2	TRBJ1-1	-	TGTGCCAGCAGCCAAGTTTTGGCCAGGCATACTGAAGCTTTCTTT	CASSQVLARHTEAFF
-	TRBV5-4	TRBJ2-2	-	TGTGCCAGCAGCATGCGGGAAGGCCGTCTGTTTTTT	CASSMREGRLFF
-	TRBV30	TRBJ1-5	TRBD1	TGTGCCTGGAGTGGACATAATACAGGGGGTCAGCCCCAGCATTTT	CAWSGHNTGGQPQHF
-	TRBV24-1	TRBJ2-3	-	TGTGCCACCAGTGAGAGGCACATTGCAGATACGCAGTATTTT	CATSERHIADTQYF
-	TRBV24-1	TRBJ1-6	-	TGTGCCACCAGTGCCGTGGGGGGGTCCCCCCTCCACTTT	CATSAVGGSPLHF
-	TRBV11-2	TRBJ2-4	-	TGTGCCAGCAGCTTGAGAGGGGGGGCCCTAGCCAAAAACATTCAGTACTTC	CASSLRGGALAKNIQYF
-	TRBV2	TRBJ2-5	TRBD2	TGTGCCAGCAGTGAAGAGCGGGGGGGCGGGACCCAGTACTTC	CASSEERGGGTQYF
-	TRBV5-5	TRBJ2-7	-	TGTGCCAGCAGCTTGGCCGGGGGCTCCTACGAGCAGTACTTC	CASSLAGGSYEQYF